This record looks at one T cell receptor beta chain sequence and its context. Clones were read by immunoSEQ multiplex PCR, and TCRdb kept only the in-frame ones, dropping some. The repertoire has some 300,000 clones, just under 90% of them found once; the top ten carry approximately 1.8%. The sample comes from a study of blood T cell repertoires in COVID-19. Sequenced material: peripheral blood. This clonotype originated in a young woman with COVID-19, enrolled during active disease.

The CDR3 loop is CASSYTSGYGYTF. The CDR3 bases are TGTGCCAGCAGTTACACGTCAGGGTATGGCTACACCTTC. The chain carries TRBV6-5 and TRBJ1-2, with a weak D call TRBD1 (5 bases). This CDR3 contains 13 residues. Per germline, CDR1 MNHEY and CDR2 SVGAGI. The V end lost 2 bases, the J end lost 5 bases, and 9 bases lay between the germline ends.